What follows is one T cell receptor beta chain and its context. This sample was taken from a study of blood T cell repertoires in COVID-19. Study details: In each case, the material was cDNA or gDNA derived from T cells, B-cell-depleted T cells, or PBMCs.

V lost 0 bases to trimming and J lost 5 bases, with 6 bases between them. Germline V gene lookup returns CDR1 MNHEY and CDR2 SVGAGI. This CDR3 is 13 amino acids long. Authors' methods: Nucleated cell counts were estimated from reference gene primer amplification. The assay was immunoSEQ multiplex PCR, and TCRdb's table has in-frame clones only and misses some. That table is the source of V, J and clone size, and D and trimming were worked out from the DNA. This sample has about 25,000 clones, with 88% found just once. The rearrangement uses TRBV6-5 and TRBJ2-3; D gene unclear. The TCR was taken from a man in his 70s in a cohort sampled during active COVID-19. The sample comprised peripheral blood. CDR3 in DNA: TGTGCCAGCAGTTACTCGAGTGGAGATACGCAGTATTTT. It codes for CASSYSSGDTQYF.